What follows is one T cell receptor (beta chain) and its context. The antigen is not known. The data were taken from a study of cytomegalovirus exposure and HLA in healthy donors. Whole-study context: There were approximately 85 million unique TCRs (from HLA-typed donors) in an early data release.

Findings and limits, study-wide: Confirmation was obtained in vitro that a few CMV-associated chains are specific for CMV antigens.

The study ran its PCR with 60 Vbeta and 13 Jbeta primers. Profiling relied on immunoSEQ multiplex PCR, and the TCRdb table lists in-frame clones only, not all of them. The sample has about 140,000 clones; 70% to 85% are singletons. Germline loops: CDR1 GTSNPN, CDR2 SVGIG (reference sequence). The CDR3 totals 15 residues. Trimming cost V 2 bases and J 4 bases, with 18 bases left between them. V usage is TRBV30 and J usage is TRBJ2-7; perhaps TRBD2 as D (6 bases). The sequenced material came from PBMCs. The sequence derives from a woman between 50 and 59 years old in good health and CMV-seropositive. CDR3 nucleotide sequence: TGTGCCTGGAGTTATCAGGGACTTGGCGGGTACGAGCAGTACTTC. It codes for CAWSYQGLGGYEQYF.